One TCR beta chain is described in this entry. The antigen is undetermined. As for treatment: some 20 received Ad26.COV2.S at low or high dose, single or two shots; five or six received placebo; per-sample allocation not given. Sampling occurred on day 63 after the first vaccine or placebo injection. It was Wuhan-strain SARS-CoV-2 spike that the Ad26 vaccine vector expressed. This sample was taken from a study of Ad26.COV2.S vaccination and SARS-CoV-2 variants. On the study more broadly: The study gave Ad26.COV2.S intramuscularly, once or twice 56 days apart.

Looked up from germline, CDR1 is LNHDA and CDR2 is SQIVND (reference sequence). The ends were cut back, 0 bases at V and 3 bases at J, with 12 bases in the middle. CDR3 length equals 16 residues. Findings of the study overall: Substantial breadth was reported for post-vaccination spike-specific CD8+ and CD4+ T cells. TCR breadth and depth analyses may have underestimated total T cell responses.

Profiling relied on immunoSEQ multiplex PCR, and the TCRdb table lists in-frame clones only, not all of them. The table shows about 320,000 clones, with about 86% occurring only once. The source of this sequence is a person aged 18-65 years who received the Ad26.COV2.S COVID-19 vaccine or a placebo. The sequencing here drew on peripheral blood, taken in a trial of Ad26.COV2.S vaccine versus placebo. The chain employs TRBV19 and TRBJ2-1; no firm D call. The CDR3 DNA follows: TGTGCCAGTAGTATAGATTTGGTGGGCTTCTACAATGAGCAGTTCTTC. This gives the protein CASSIDLVGFYNEQFF.